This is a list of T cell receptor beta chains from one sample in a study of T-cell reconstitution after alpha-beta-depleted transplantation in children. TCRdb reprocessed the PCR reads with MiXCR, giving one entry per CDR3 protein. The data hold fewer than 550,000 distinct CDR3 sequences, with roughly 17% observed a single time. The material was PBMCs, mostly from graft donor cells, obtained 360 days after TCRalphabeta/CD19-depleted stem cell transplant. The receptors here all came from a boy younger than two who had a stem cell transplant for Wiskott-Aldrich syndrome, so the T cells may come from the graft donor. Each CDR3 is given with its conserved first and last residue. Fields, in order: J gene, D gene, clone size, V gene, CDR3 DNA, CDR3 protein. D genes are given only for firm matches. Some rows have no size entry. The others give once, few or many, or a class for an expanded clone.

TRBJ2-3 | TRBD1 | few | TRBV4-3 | TGCGCCAGCAGCCAAGCGCCGCCAGGGGGAGTTTCCGATACGCAGTATTTT | CASSQAPPGGVSDTQYF
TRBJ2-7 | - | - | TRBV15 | TGTGCCACCAGCAGAGATCGACAGGCCACCTACGAGCAGTACTTC | CATSRDRQATYEQYF
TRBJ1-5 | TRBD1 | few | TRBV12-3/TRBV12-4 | TGTGCCAGCAGTTTCGGTAACAGGGGGCTTCAGCCCCAGCATTTT | CASSFGNRGLQPQHF
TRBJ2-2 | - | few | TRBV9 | TGTGCCAGCAGCGTAGTTACCTCCGCGAACACCGGGGAGCTGTTTTTT | CASSVVTSANTGELFF
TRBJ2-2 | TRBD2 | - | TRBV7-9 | TGTGCCAGCAGCCTCCGGGGGGTTAACACCGGGGAGCTGTTTTTT | CASSLRGVNTGELFF
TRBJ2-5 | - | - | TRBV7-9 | TGTGCCAGCAGCTTGTTTGGGGCAGACCAAGAGACCCAGTACTTC | CASSLFGADQETQYF
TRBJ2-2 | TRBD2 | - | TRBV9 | TGTGCCAGCAGCCCAAACCAACTAACTAGCGGGGGACCCGGGGAGCTGTTTTTT | CASSPNQLTSGGPGELFF
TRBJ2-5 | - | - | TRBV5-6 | TGTGCCAGCAGCTCAGTCGGGAACTACCTCCAAGAGACCCAGTACTTC | CASSSVGNYLQETQYF
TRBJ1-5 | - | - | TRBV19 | TGTGCCAGTAGTATAGGAGGGGGTAGCAATCAGCCCCAGCATTTT | CASSIGGGSNQPQHF
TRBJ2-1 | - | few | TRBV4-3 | TGCGCCAGCAGCCAAGATTCCCATCCCGTTGCCAATGAGCAGTTCTTC | CASSQDSHPVANEQFF
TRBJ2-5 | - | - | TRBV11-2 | TGTGCCAGCAGTTATAAAGAAAAGGAGACCCAGTACTTC | CASSYKEKETQYF